The T cell receptor beta chain under discussion was sequenced for a study of T-cell reconstitution after alpha-beta-depleted transplantation in children. This clonotype was recorded many times. Using unique molecular identifiers, the investigators prepared the TCRbeta library. TCRdb re-called the PCR reads with MiXCR, one entry per CDR3 protein. The sample records around 360,000 distinct CDR3 sequences, about a tenth being singletons. Trimming cost V 6 bases and J 3 bases; bases outside gene matches: 7. The CDR3 covers 14 residues. In germline, CDR1 is SGHRS, CDR2 YFSETQ. The input for sequencing was PBMCs from the stem cell graft donor, taken from the stem cell graft. The sequence was obtained from a human donor who donated a stem cell graft to a child with acute lymphoblastic leukemia. V gene TRBV5-1 combines with J gene TRBJ2-7; TRBD1 aligns across 9 bases. CDR3 loop: CASTRDRAYYEQYF. The CDR3 DNA reads as TGCGCCAGCACCCGGGACAGGGCGTACTACGAGCAGTACTTC.